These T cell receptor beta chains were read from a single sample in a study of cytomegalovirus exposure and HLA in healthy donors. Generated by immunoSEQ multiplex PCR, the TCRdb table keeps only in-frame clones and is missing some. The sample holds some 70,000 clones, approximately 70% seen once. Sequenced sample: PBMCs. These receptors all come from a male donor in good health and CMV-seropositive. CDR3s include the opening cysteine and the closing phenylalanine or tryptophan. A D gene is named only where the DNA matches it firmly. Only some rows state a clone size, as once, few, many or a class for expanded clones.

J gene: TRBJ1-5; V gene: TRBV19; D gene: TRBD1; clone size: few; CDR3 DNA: TGTGCCAGTAGCTCTACACAGGGGATTTATAGCAATCAGCCCCAGCATTTT; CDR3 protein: CASSSTQGIYSNQPQHF
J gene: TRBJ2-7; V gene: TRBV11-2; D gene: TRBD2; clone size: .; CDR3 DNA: TGTGCCAGCAGCCCTTCAATAGCGGGGGTAGCCTACGAGCAGTACTTC; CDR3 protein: CASSPSIAGVAYEQYF
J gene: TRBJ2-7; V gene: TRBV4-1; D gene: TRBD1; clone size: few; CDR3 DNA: TGCGCCAGCAGCCACCCGACGACAGGGGAAACCTACGAGCAGTACTTC; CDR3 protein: CASSHPTTGETYEQYF
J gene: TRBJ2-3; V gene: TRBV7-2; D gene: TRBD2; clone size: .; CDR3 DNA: TGTGCCAGCAGCCCCCAAGCGGGAGGGTTAGATACGCAGTATTTT; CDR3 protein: CASSPQAGGLDTQYF
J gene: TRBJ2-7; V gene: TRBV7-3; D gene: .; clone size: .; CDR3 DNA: TGTGCCAGCAGCCTCGCGAGCTCCTACGAGCAGTACTTC; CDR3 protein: CASSLASSYEQYF
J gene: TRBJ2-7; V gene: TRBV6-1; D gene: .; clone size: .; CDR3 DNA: TGTGCCAGCAGTTTTACGGGGGAGGCTTCCTACGAGCAGTACTTC; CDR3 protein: CASSFTGEASYEQYF
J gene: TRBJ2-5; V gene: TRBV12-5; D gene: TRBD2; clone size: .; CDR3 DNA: TGTGCTAGTGGTTTAGTGACTAGCGGGAGTTCAGAGACCCAGTACTTC; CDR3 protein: CASGLVTSGSSETQYF
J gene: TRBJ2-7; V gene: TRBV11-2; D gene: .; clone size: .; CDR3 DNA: TGTGCCAGCAGTTTCAACCTAGAGAGCTCCTACGAGCAGTACTTC; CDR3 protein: CASSFNLESSYEQYF
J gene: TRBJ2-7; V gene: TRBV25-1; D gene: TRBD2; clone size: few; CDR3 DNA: TGTGCCAGCAGCGGGACTAGCGGGATCGACGAGCAGTACTTC; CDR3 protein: CASSGTSGIDEQYF
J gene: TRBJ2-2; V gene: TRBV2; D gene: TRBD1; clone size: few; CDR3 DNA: TGTGCCAGCAGATCCGACAGGGGGACCGGGGAGCTGTTTTTT; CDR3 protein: CASRSDRGTGELFF
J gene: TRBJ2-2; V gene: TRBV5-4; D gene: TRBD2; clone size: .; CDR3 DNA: TGTGCCAGCAGCTTGAAGGGACTAGCGGGGGGGCCGGACACCGGGGAGCTGTTTTTT; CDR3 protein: CASSLKGLAGGPDTGELFF
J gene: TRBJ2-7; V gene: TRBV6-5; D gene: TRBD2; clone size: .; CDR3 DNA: TGTGCCAGCAGCTCCCGGGAGGCGGGTGGCTACGAGCAGTACTTC; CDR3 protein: CASSSREAGGYEQYF
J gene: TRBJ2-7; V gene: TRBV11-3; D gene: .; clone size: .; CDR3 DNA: TGTGCCAGCAGCTTATCCCACTACGAGCAGTACTTC; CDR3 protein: CASSLSHYEQYF
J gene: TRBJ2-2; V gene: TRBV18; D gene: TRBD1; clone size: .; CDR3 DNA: TGTGCCAGCTCACCAAGTGGGACAGACACCGGGGAGCTGTTTTTT; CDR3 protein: CASSPSGTDTGELFF
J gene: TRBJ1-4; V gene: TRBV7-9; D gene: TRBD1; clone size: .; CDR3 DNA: TGTTCCAGCAGCCGCAATCCACAGGGGGCGAATGAAAAACTGTTTTTT; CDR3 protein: CSSSRNPQGANEKLFF
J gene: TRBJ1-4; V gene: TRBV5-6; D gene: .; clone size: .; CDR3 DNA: TGTGCCAGCAGCTCCCCAGGGGCAACTAATGAAAAACTGTTTTTT; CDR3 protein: CASSSPGATNEKLFF
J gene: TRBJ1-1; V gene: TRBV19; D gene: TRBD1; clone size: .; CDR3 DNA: TGTGCCAGTAGTGTTCGACAGGGGTTAACGATGAACACTGAAGCTTTCTTT; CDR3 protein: CASSVRQGLTMNTEAFF
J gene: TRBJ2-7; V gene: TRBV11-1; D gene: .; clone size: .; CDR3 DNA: TGTGCCAGCAGCCGCGGGCAACGGTCCTACGAGCAGTACTTC; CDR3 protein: CASSRGQRSYEQYF
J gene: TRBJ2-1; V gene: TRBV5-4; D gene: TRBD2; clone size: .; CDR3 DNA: TGTGCCAGCAGCCTCCCTCTAGCGGGAGTCAACAATGAGCAGTTCTTC; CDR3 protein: CASSLPLAGVNNEQFF
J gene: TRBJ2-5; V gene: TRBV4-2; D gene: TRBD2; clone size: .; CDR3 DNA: TGTGCCAGCAGCCAAGATATCGCTTCGCTAGCGGGGGAGGTGACCCAGTACTTC; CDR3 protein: CASSQDIASLAGEVTQYF
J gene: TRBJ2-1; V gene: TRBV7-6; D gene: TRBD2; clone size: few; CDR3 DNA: TGTGCCAGCAGCTTAGGACTAGCGGGAAGCAATGAGCAGTTCTTC; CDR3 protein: CASSLGLAGSNEQFF
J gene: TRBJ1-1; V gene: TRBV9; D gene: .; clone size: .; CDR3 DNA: TGTGCCAGCAGCCCGGACAGCCGGACTGAAGCTTTCTTT; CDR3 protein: CASSPDSRTEAFF
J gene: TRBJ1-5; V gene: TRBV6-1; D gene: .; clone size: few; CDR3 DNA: TGTGCCAGCAGTGAAGTGGGCGGGATAAATCAGCCCCAGCATTTT; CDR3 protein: CASSEVGGINQPQHF
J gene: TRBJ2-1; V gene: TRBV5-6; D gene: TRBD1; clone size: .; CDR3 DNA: TGTGCCAGCAGCTCCACAGGGGGACATGGGTATGAGCAGTTCTTC; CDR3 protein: CASSSTGGHGYEQFF
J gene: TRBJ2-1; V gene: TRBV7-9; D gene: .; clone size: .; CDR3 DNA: TGTGCCAGCAGCTTAGTGCAAGCGCCGAGCTCCTACAATGAGCAGTTCTTC; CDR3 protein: CASSLVQAPSSYNEQFF
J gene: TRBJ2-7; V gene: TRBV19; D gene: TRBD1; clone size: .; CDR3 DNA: TGTGCCAGCAATCAGGGGGACGGATCAGGCGAGCAGTACTTC; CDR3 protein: CASNQGDGSGEQYF
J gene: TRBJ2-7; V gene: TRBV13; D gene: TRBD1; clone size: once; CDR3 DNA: TGTGCCAGCAGCCATCGTCCCGGGACAGGATACCGCTTCTCCTACAAGCAGTACTTC; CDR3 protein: CASSHRPGTGYRFSYKQYF
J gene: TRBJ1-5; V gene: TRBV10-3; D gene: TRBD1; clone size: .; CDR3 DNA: TGTGCCATCAGTGAACAGGGGGGAGAGGGCAATCAGCCCCAGCATTTT; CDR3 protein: CAISEQGGEGNQPQHF
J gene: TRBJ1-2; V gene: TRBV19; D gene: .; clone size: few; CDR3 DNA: TGTGCCAGTAAGGGGAAGATCTATGGCTACACCTTC; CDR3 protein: CASKGKIYGYTF
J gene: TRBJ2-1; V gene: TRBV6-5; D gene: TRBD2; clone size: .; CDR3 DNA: TGTGCCAGCAGTTACTCTATAGCGGGGGGGCGCAATGAGCAGTTCTTC; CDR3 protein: CASSYSIAGGRNEQFF
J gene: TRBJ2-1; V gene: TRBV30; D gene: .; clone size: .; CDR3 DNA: TGTGCCTGGAGTGCCGGTGGCTCCTACAATGAGCAGTTCTTC; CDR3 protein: CAWSAGGSYNEQFF
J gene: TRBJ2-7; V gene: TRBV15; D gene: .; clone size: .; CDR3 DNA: TGTGCCACCAGCAGGGTCCCCGGGACACACTCCTACGAGCAGTACTTC; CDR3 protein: CATSRVPGTHSYEQYF
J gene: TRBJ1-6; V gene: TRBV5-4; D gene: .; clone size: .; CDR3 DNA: TGTGCCAGCAGCTACAGGGACGGGAATTCACCCCTCCACTTT; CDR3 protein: CASSYRDGNSPLHF
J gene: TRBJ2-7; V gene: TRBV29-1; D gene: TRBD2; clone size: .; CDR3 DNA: TGCAGCGTTGGTGGGGCTAGCGGGACCTACGAGCAGTACTTC; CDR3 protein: CSVGGASGTYEQYF
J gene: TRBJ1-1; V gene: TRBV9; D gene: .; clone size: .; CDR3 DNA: TGTGCCAGCAGCGCTCGACGAGGTGCCGCTGAAGCTTTCTTT; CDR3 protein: CASSARRGAAEAFF
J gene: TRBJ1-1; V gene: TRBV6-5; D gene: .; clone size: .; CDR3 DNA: TGTGCCAGCAGAACACAGGGTAACACTGAAGCTTTCTTT; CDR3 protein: CASRTQGNTEAFF
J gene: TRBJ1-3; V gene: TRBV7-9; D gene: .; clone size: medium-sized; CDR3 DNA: TGTGCCAGCAGTGTCACAGGGTCTGGAAACACCATATATTTT; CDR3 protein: CASSVTGSGNTIYF
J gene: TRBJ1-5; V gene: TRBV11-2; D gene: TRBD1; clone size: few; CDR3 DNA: TGTGCCAGCAGCCTGGGGACAGGGAATCAGCCCCAGCATTTT; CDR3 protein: CASSLGTGNQPQHF
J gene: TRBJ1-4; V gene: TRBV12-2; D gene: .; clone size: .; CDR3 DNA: TGTGCAAGTCGCTTTAGGACAGGGGCTAATGAAAAACTGTTTTTT; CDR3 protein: CASRFRTGANEKLFF
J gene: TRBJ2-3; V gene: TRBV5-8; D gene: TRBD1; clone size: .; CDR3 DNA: TGTGCCAGCAGCTTGGCCAGGGGGCAGGCAGATACGCAGTATTTT; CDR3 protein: CASSLARGQADTQYF
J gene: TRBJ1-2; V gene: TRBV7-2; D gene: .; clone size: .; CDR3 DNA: TGTGCCAGCAGCTTAGACGGAGGGTTTAACTATGGCTACACCTTC; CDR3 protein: CASSLDGGFNYGYTF
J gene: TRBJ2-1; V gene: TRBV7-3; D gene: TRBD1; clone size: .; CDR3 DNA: TGTGCCAGCAGCCGGGACAGAGACAATGAGCAGTTCTTC; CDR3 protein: CASSRDRDNEQFF
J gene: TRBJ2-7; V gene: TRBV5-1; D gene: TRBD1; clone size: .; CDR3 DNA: TGCGCCAGCAGCCGTCCGGGACAGAAAAATTACGAGCAGTACTTC; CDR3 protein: CASSRPGQKNYEQYF
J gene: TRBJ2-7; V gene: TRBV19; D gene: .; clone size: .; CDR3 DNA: TGTGCCAGTAGTATCGGACTTGTCTCCTACGAGCAGTACTTC; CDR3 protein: CASSIGLVSYEQYF
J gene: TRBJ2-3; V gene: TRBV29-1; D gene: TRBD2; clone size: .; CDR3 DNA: TGCAGCGTTGAAAACCAGCGGGAGTTCACAGATACGCAGTATTTT; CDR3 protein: CSVENQREFTDTQYF
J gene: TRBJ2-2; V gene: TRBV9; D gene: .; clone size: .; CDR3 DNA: TGTGCCAGCAGCGTAGTCCAGGGCGGCACCGGGGAGCTGTTTTTT; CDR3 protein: CASSVVQGGTGELFF
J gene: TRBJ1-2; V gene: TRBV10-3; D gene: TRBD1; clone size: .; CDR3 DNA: TGTGCCATCAGTGATTGGGGCAGGGGGCAAGACTATGGCTACACCTTC; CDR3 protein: CAISDWGRGQDYGYTF
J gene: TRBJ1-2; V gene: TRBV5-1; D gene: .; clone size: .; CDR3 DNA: TGCGCCAGCAGCCCACAAGGGGAGGGCTATGGCTACACCTTC; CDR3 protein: CASSPQGEGYGYTF
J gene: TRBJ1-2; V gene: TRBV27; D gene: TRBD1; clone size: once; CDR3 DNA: TGTGCCAGCAGTCGCAACCTCGACAGGGCTGGGGGCTACACCTTC; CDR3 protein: CASSRNLDRAGGYTF
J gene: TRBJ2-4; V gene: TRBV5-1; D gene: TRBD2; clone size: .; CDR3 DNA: TGCGCCAGCAGCTCGGGGGGGGGAGCCAAAAACATTCAGTACTTC; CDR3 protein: CASSSGGGAKNIQYF
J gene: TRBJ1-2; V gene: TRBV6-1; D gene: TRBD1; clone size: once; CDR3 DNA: TGTGCCAGCAGTGTGACAGGGATTAACTATGGCTACACCTTC; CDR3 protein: CASSVTGINYGYTF
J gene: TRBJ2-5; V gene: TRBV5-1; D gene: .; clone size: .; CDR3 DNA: TGCGCCAGCAGCATCGGACAGCAAGAGACCCAGTACTTC; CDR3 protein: CASSIGQQETQYF
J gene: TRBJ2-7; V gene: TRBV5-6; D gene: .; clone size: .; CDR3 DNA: TGTGCCAGCAGCCCATCAGTGCAGGGGAACCCCTACGAGCAGTACTTC; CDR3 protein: CASSPSVQGNPYEQYF
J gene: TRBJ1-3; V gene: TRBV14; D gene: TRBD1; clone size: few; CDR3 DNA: TGTGCCAGCAGCAGACGACAGGGAGGAAACACCATATATTTT; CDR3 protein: CASSRRQGGNTIYF
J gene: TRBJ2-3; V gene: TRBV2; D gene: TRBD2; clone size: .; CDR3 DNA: TGTGCCAGCCGCGATACGGGACTAACTCGCACAGATACGCAGTATTTT; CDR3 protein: CASRDTGLTRTDTQYF
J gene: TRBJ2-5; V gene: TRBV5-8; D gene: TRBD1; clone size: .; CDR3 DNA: TGTGCCAGCAGCTGGACAGGGTTCGTTCAAGAGACCCAGTACTTC; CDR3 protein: CASSWTGFVQETQYF
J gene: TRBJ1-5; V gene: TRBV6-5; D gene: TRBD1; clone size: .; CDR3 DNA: TGTGCCAGCAATCCCCGGGGACAGGGTCAGCCCCAGCATTTT; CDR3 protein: CASNPRGQGQPQHF
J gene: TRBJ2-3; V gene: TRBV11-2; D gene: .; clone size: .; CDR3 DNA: TGTGCCAGCAGCTTAGGAGAAGGGGGCACAGATACGCAGTATTTT; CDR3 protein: CASSLGEGGTDTQYF
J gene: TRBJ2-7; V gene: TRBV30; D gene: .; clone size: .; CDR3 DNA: TGTGCCTGGAGTGGGGGTGGGAGTTACGAGCAGTACTTC; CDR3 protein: CAWSGGGSYEQYF